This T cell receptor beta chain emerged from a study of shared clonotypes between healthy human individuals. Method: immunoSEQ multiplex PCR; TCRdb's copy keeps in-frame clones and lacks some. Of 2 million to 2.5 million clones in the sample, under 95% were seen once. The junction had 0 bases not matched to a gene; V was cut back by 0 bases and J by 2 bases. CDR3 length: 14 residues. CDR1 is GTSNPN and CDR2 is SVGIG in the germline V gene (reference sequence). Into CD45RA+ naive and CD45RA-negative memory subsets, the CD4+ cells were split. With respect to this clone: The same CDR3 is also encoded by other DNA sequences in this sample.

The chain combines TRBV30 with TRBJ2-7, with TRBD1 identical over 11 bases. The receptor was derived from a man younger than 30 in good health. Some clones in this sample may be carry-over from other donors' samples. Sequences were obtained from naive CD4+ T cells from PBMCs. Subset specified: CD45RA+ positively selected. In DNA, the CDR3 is TGTGCCTGGAGTGTGGGACAGGGGGCCTACGAGCAGTACTTC. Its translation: CAWSVGQGAYEQYF.